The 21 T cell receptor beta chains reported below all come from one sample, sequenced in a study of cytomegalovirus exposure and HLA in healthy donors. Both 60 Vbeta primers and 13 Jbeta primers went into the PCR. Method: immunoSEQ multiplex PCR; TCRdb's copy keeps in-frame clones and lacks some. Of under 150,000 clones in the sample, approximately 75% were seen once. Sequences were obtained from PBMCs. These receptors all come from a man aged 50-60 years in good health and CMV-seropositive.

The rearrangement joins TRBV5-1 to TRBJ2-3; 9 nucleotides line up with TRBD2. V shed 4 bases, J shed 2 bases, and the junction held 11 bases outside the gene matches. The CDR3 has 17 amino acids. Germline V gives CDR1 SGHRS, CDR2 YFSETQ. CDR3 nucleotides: TGCGCCAGCAGCCCCCGTAAAGCGGGAGGTTCCACAGATACGCAGTATTTT. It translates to CASSPRKAGGSTDTQYF.

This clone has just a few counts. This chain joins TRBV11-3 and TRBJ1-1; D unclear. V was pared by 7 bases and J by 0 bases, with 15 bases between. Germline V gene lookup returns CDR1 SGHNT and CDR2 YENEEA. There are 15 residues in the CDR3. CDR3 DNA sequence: TGTGCCAGCACCCCTGAGGCAAGAATGAACACTGAAGCTTTCTTT. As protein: CASTPEARMNTEAFF.

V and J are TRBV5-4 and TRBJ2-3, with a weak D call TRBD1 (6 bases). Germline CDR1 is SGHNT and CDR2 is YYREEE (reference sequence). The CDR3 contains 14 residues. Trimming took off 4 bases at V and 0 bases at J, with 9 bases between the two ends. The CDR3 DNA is TGTGCCAGCAGCCTAGGACAGAGCACAGATACGCAGTATTTT. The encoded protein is CASSLGQSTDTQYF.

CDR3: CASSLAGGGETQYF. CDR3 nucleotide sequence: TGTGCCAGCAGTCTAGCGGGGGGAGGGGAGACCCAGTACTTC. The chain carries TRBV5-4 and TRBJ2-5, with TRBD2 matching 11 bases. Trimming removed 5 bases from V and 5 bases from J; junction bases left unmatched: 5. The CDR3 contains 14 residues. Germline V gene lookup returns CDR1 SGHNT and CDR2 YYREEE (reference sequence). The whole variable domain, remainder taken from reference TRBV5-4 and TRBJ2-5, is ETGVTQSPTHLIKTRGQQVTLRCSSQSGHNTVSWYQQALGQGPQFIFQYYREEENGRGNFPPRFSGLQFPNYSSELNVNALELDDSALYLCASSLAGGGETQYFGPGTRLLVL.

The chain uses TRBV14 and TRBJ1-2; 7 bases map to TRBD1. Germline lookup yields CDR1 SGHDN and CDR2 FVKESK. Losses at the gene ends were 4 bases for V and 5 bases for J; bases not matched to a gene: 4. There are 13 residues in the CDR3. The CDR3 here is CASSLGQTYGYTF. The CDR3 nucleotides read TGTGCCAGCAGCCTGGGACAGACATATGGCTACACCTTC. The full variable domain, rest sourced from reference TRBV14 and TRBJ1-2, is EAGVTQFPSHSVIEKGQTVTLRCDPISGHDNLYWYRRVMGKEIKFLLHFVKESKQDESGMPNNRFLAERTGGTYSTLKVQPAELEDSGVYFCASSLGQTYGYTFGSGTRLTVV.

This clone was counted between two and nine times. CDR3 nucleotide sequence: TGTGCCAGCAGGCGCGACAGGTCTTTTAATGAAAAACTGTTTTTT. Its translation is CASRRDRSFNEKLFF. The chain has TRBV6-6 and TRBJ1-4; weak D call: TRBD1 (6 bases). CDR1 MNHNY and CDR2 SVGAGI come from the germline V gene (reference sequence). Trimming took 6 bases from V and 4 from J, leaving 15 bases between them. The CDR3 covers 15 residues.

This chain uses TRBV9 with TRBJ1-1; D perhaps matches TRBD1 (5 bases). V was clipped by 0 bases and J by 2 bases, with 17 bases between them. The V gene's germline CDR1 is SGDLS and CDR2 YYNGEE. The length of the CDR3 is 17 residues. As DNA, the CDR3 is TGTGCCAGCAGCGTAGCAGGGTTGTGGCAAGCTAACACTGAAGCTTTCTTT. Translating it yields CASSVAGLWQANTEAFF. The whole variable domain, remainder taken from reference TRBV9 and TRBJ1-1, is DSGVTQTPKHLITATGQRVTLRCSPRSGDLSVYWYQQSLDQGLQFLIQYYNGEERAKGNILERFSAQQFPDLHSELNLSSLELGDSALYFCASSVAGLWQANTEAFFGQGTRLTVV.

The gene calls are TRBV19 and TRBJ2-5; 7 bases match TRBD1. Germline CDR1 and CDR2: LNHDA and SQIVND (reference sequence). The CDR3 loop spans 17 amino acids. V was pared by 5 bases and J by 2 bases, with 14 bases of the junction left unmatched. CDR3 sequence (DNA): TGTGCCAGTAGTTCCTCCCGGGGCGCAGGGGGACAAGAGACCCAGTACTTC. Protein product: CASSSSRGAGGQETQYF.

The CDR3 sequence: CASSLSFLSEQFF. CDR3 bases: TGTGCCAGCAGCTTATCTTTCCTCAGTGAGCAGTTCTTC. The V and J genes are TRBV11-3 and TRBJ2-1; unclear D gene. Deletions cut 2 bases from V and 9 bases from J, with 11 bases between. The CDR3 has 13 residues. CDR1 is SGHNT, CDR2 YENEEA, per germline.

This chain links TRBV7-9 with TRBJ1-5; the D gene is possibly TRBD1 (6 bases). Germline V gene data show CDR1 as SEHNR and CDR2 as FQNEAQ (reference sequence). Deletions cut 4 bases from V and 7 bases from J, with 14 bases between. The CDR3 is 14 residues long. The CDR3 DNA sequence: TGTGCCAGCAGCTCCTCAGGGGAGGGACAGCCCCAGCATTTT. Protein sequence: CASSSSGEGQPQHF. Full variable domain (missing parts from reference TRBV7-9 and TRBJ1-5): DTGVSQNPRHKITKRGQNVTFRCDPISEHNRLYWYRQTLGQGPEFLTYFQNEAQLEKSRLLSDRFSAERPKGSFSTLEIQRTEQGDSAMYLCASSSSGEGQPQHFGDGTRLSIL.

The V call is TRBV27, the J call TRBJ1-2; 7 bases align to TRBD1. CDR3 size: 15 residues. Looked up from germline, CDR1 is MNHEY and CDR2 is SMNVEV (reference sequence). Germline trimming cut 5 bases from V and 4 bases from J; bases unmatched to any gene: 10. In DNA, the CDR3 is TGTGCCAGCAGTCCCTCTACAGACAGGGCCTATGGCTACACCTTC. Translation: CASSPSTDRAYGYTF.

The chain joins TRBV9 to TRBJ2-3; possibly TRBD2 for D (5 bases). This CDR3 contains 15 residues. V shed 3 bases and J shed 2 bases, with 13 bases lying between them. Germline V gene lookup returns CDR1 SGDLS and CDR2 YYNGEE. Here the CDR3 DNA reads TGTGCCAGCAGCGCCCGGACGGGGAACACAGATACGCAGTATTTT. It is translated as CASSARTGNTDTQYF.

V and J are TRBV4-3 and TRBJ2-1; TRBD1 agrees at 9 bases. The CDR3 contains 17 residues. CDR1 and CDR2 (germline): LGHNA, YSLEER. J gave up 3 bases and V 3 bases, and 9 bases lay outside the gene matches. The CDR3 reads CASSHLKTGGLYNEQFF. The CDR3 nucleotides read TGCGCCAGCAGCCATTTGAAGACAGGGGGTCTCTACAATGAGCAGTTCTTC.

The CDR3 DNA reads TGTGCCAGCAGCTTAGTCGGTCAACAGGTTACTGAAGCTTTCTTT. This gives the protein CASSLVGQQVTEAFF. The J gene is TRBJ1-1, the V gene TRBV7-9; possible D gene TRBD1, 5 bases. In germline, CDR1 is SEHNR, CDR2 FQNEAQ (reference sequence). Deletions cut 1 base from V and 5 bases from J, with 14 bases between. The CDR3 totals 15 residues.

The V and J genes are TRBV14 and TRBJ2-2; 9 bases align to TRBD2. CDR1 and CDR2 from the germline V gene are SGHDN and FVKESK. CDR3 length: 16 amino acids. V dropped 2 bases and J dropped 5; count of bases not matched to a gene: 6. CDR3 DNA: TGTGCCAGCAGCCAAATGCGGGAGGGCCGTACCGGGGAGCTGTTTTTT. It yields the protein CASSQMREGRTGELFF.

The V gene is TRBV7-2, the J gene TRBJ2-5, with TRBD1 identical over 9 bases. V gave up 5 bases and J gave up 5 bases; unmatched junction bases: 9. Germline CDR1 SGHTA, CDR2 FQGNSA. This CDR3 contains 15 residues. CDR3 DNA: TGTGCCAGCAGCAGACACAGGGGGCTGGTGGAGACCCAGTACTTC. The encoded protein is CASSRHRGLVETQYF. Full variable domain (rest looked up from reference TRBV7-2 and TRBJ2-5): GAGVSQSPSNKVTEKGKDVELRCDPISGHTALYWYRQSLGQGLEFLIYFQGNSAPDKSGLPSDRFSAERTGGSVSTLTIQRTQQEDSAVYLCASSRHRGLVETQYFGPGTRLLVL.

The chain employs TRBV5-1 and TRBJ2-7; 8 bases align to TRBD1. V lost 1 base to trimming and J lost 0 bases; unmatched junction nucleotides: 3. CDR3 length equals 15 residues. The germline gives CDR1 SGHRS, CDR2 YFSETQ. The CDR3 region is CASSLRTGNSYEQYF. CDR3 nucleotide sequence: TGCGCCAGCAGCTTGAGGACAGGGAACTCCTACGAGCAGTACTTC.

The CDR3 nucleotides read TGTGCCAGCAGCTTGTGGGATGGGGGCGAGGATGGCTACACCTTC. Translated, it gives CASSLWDGGEDGYTF. The rearrangement uses TRBV5-5 and TRBJ1-2, with D possibly TRBD1 on 6 matching bases. Germline lookup yields CDR1 SGHKS and CDR2 YYEKEE (reference sequence). Deletions cut 1 base from V and 6 bases from J, with 16 bases between. This CDR3 is built from 15 residues. Filled out from reference TRBV5-5 and TRBJ1-2, the complete variable domain reads DAGVTQSPTHLIKTRGQQVTLRCSPISGHKSVSWYQQVLGQGPQFIFQYYEKEERGRGNFPDRFSARQFPNYSSELNVNALLLGDSALYLCASSLWDGGEDGYTFGSGTRLTVV.

The CDR3 loop is CASSQDRRAGYTF. The CDR3 DNA is TGCGCCAGCAGCCAAGATAGGAGGGCTGGCTACACCTTC. The rearrangement uses TRBV4-1 and TRBJ1-2; unclear D gene. V was pared by 0 bases and J by 7 bases, with 9 bases between. The germline V gene has CDR1 MGHRA and CDR2 YSYEKL. The CDR3 consists of 13 residues.

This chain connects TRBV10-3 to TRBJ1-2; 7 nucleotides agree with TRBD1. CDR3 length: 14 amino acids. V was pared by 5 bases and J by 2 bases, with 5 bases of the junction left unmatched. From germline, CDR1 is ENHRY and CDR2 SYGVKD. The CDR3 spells CAISRGQQNYGYTF. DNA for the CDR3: TGTGCCATCAGTCGGGGACAGCAAAACTATGGCTACACCTTC.

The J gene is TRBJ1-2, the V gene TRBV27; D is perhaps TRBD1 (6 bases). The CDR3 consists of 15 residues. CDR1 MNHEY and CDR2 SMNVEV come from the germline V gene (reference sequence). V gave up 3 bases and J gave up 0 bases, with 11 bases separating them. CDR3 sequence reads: CASSFSGGTNYGYTF. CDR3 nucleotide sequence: TGTGCCAGCAGTTTTAGCGGGGGCACTAACTATGGCTACACCTTC.